This TCR beta chain was sequenced for a study of response to subunit inactivated influenza vaccine. TCRdb re-derived calls from the RT-PCR reads in MiXCR, one entry per CDR3 protein. The sample gives 250,000 to 350,000 distinct CDR3 sequences, approximately 20% of which show up once; about 9.4% is in the top ten. This clonotype was found a few times. V dropped 6 bases and J dropped 6; count of bases not matched to a gene: 14. CDR1 is MGHDK and CDR2 is SYGVNS in the germline V gene. This CDR3 region has 16 residues. The sequenced sample was PBMCs from blood, obtained less than 22 months after vaccination. The chain joins TRBV25-1 to TRBJ1-2; 9 bases are shared with TRBD1. The sequence came from a man aged 50 to 69 who received an inactivated influenza vaccine. This CDR3 reads CASRGAPGQGKDGYTF. The CDR3 DNA is TGTGCCAGCAGGGGAGCTCCGGGACAGGGAAAGGATGGCTACACCTTC.